This T cell receptor beta chain was recorded in a study of blood T cells in healthy people across ages. Next came a second PCR, run for about 6 to 12 cycles, which used a sample-barcoded 5' primer along with a J-beta primer mix. Each cDNA molecule carried a tag from a template-switch adaptor that contained 12 random nucleotides. TCRdb fed the 5' RACE reads into MiXCR, producing one record per CDR3 protein. The data contain about 1,600,000 distinct CDR3 sequences, around 39% of them singletons. CDR3 length: 16 amino acids. V lost 0 bases, J lost 1 base, and 13 bases lay in between. Germline CDR1 is SGHRS and CDR2 is YFSETQ. Broader study findings: Higher diversity, along with more naive CD4+ cells, distinguished long-lived donors from aged donors. In older individuals, TCR beta diversity per million T cells was lower, falling roughly linearly with age.

The study recruited healthy Caucasian donors from Russia who were aged about 6 to 100. Notes on this clonotype: The antigen is undetermined.

This sequence was found in a woman aged 18 to 35 in good health. The chain uses TRBV5-1 and TRBJ1-2; D is uncertain. The sequenced sample was blood. CDR3 sequence (DNA): TGCGCCAGCAGCTTGGCCCATGAAAGTGTTAACTATGGCTACACCTTC. It specifies CASSLAHESVNYGYTF.